The 31 T cell receptor beta chains below all came from one sample that was sequenced in a study of CD8+ T cells in alopecia areata. cDNA reverse transcribed from extracted RNA served as the sequencing template. Some clones are missing from TCRdb's copy, which holds only in-frame ones; the method was immunoSEQ multiplex PCR. The sample shows some 110,000 clones, no singletons; the ten largest hold around a fifth. Sequencing used lesional skin. These receptors were taken from a C3H/HeJ mouse with alopecia areata. For the strain, the MHC haplotype given is H2-k.

This clone was seen repeatedly, ten times or more. The listed genes are named as in mouse. With the read ending 4 residues before the CDR3 end, the germline J gene is used to fill in that end. V gene TRBV1 combines with J gene TRBJ2-1, with D tentatively TRBD2 (5 bases). The ends were cut back, 0 bases at V and 1 base at J, with 10 bases in the middle. In germline, CDR1 is NSQYPW, CDR2 LRSPGD (reference sequence). The CDR3 has 16 residues. The CDR3 loop reads CTCSADLGLNYAEQFF. The sequenced part of the CDR3 DNA is TGCACCTGCAGTGCAGATCTAGGACTAAACTATGCT.

As regards this clone: Genes and germline are mouse. The CDR3 end falls 4 residues outside the read, so it is completed with the germline J gene. The chain links TRBV14 to TRBJ2-1; 12 bases match TRBD2. CDR3 length: 15 amino acids. Germline lookup yields CDR1 SGHDT and CDR2 FRDEAV. CDR3 loop: CASSPDWGGAAEQFF. The covered CDR3 bases are TGTGCCAGCAGTCCAGACTGGGGGGGCGCGGCT.

This clone was counted many times. Germline and genes: mouse. The read is 4 residues too short to cover the CDR3 end, so that end is filled in from the germline J gene. The rearrangement links TRBV13-3 to TRBJ2-1, with a weak D call TRBD2 (5 bases). This CDR3 comprises 14 residues. The V gene lost 1 base and the J gene lost 4 bases, with 9 bases spanning the gap. Per germline, CDR1 NNHDY and CDR2 SYVADS. The CDR3 here is CASSDLGRYAEQFF. The covered CDR3 bases are TGTGCCAGCAGTGATTTGGGGAGGTATGCT.

This clone has a handful of counts. Gene names are mouse gene names. The CDR3 loop reads CASIRDSSAETLYF. The part of the CDR3 DNA that was read is TGTGCCAGCATCCGGGACAGTAGTGCAGAA. The gene calls are TRBV13-1 and TRBJ2-3; 7 bases are a match to TRBD1. The CDR3 goes on 4 residues after the read ends, and that part is filled in from the germline J gene. The germline V gene encodes CDR1 NSHNY and CDR2 SYGAGN. V shed 6 bases and J 0 bases; nucleotides not matched to a gene: 4. The CDR3 has 14 residues.

Details on this clone: Genes here carry mouse names. The CDR3 extends 4 residues past the end of the read, so its final part is completed from the germline J gene. The chain combines TRBV1 with TRBJ2-7; 10 bases line up with TRBD2. Germline loops: CDR1 NSQYPW, CDR2 LRSPGD (reference sequence). The CDR3 extends over 16 amino acids. J gave up 3 bases and V 0 bases, and 5 bases lay outside the gene matches. The CDR3 region is CTCSADSGGALYEQYF. The part of the CDR3 DNA that was read is TGCACCTGCAGTGCAGATTCTGGGGGGGCCCTCTAT. Full variable domain (outside the CDR3, taken from reference TRBV1 and TRBJ2-7): VTLLEQNPRWRLVPRGQAVNLRCILKNSQYPWMSWYQQDLQKQLQWLFTLRSPGDKEVKSLPGADYLATRVTDTELRLQVANMSQGRTLYCTCSADSGGALYEQYFGPGTRLTVL.

Details on this clone: Genes and germline come from the mouse. The CDR3 end falls 4 residues outside the read, so it is completed with the germline J gene. The chain combines TRBV19 with TRBJ2-2, with a tentative D call TRBD1 (5 bases). From germline, CDR1 is FNHDT and CDR2 SITEND (reference sequence). The CDR3 sequence is 13 residues long. V lost 2 bases and J 6 bases, leaving 8 bases between the germline ends. This CDR3 reads CASSIREPGQLYF. CDR3 bases read: TGTGCCAGCAGTATCAGGGAACCCGGG. Filled out from reference TRBV19 and TRBJ2-2, the complete variable domain reads GGIITQTPKFLIGQEGQKLTLKCQQNFNHDTMYWYRQDSGKGLRLIYYSITENDLQKGDLSEGYDASREKKSSFSLTVTSAQKNEMAVFLCASSIREPGQLYFGEGSKLTVL.

This clone was observed a handful of times. Genes and germline come from the mouse. The CDR3 extends 4 residues past the end of the read, so its final part is completed from the germline J gene. The chain is built from TRBV1 and TRBJ1-1, with D possibly being TRBD1 (6 bases). CDR1 and CDR2 (germline): NSQYPW, LRSPGD (reference sequence). This CDR3 contains 14 residues. V lost 1 base and J lost 3, with 9 bases in between. CDR3 DNA, as far as it was read: TGCACCTGCAGTGCAGTGAGACAGGACACA. Translation gives CTCSAVRQDT. The CDR3 in full is CTCSAVRQDTEVFF.

This clone has only a few counts. Each gene name is a mouse one. CDR3 sequence: CTCSALEQDTQYF. The sequenced part of the CDR3 DNA is TGCACCTGCAGTGCACTGGAACAAGAC. V usage is TRBV1 and J usage is TRBJ2-5; D call uncertain. The CDR3 extends 4 residues past the end of the read, so its final part is completed from the germline J gene. The CDR3 is 13 residues long. V dropped 2 bases and J dropped 3 bases, with 6 bases sitting between them. Per germline, CDR1 NSQYPW and CDR2 LRSPGD (reference sequence).

This clone has a count of ten or more. The genes are named according to mouse. The read gets to within 4 residues of the CDR3 end, and the germline J gene fills in the rest. The V call is TRBV13-3, the J call TRBJ2-1, with 11 bases aligning to TRBD2. After removal of 2 bases from V and 1 base from J, the junction contained 2 bases not matched to a gene. The germline V gene encodes CDR1 NNHDY and CDR2 SYVADS. CDR3 length: 16 amino acids. CDR3 bases read: TGTGCCAGCAGTGAGGGACTGGGGGCCAACTATGCT. Protein: CASSEGLGANYA. The entire CDR3 protein reads CASSEGLGANYAEQFF.

Concerning this clone: Gene names are the mouse ones. The sequenced fragment ends 4 residues before the CDR3 boundary, so the rest is inferred from the germline J gene. V usage is TRBV19 and J usage is TRBJ2-1; D not resolved. The CDR3 is 13 amino acids. Germline V gene sequence: CDR1 FNHDT, CDR2 SITEND (reference sequence). The DNA read from the CDR3 is TGTGCCAGCAGTATCCAACAGTCCTCT. Encoded protein: CASSIQQSS. The full CDR3 sequence reads CASSIQQSSEQFF.

There are a few counts of this clone. TCRdb lists a protein that is different at residue 11 from the translated DNA; the protein given here uses the DNA translation. The germline and genes are mouse ones. Coverage ceases 3 residues before the CDR3 finishes, and the germline J gene fills in the end. The V call is TRBV13-3, the J call TRBJ1-3, with D perhaps TRBD1 (6 bases). The CDR3 loop spans 14 amino acids. V gave up 2 bases and J gave up 5 bases, with 11 bases separating them. Looked up from germline, CDR1 is NNHDY and CDR2 is SYVADS. CDR3 sequence: CASSEVRGRNTLYF. The CDR3 DNA, read in part, is TGTGCCAGCAGTGAGGTCAGGGGAAGAAATACG.

With regard to this clone: Gene names refer to mouse genes. Sequencing ends 4 residues short of the CDR3 end; the germline J gene provides the rest. The chain employs TRBV17 and TRBJ2-4; D is possibly TRBD1 (6 bases). The germline CDR1 and CDR2 sequences are MNHDT and YYDKIL. This CDR3 has 13 amino acids. The chain's CDR3 is CASSAGVENTLYF. Partial CDR3 DNA: TGTGCTAGCAGCGCAGGGGTGGAAAAC.

This clone was seen a few times. The gene symbols are mouse symbols. The missing CDR3 end, 4 residues past where the read stops, is filled in from the germline J gene. V and J are TRBV13-1 and TRBJ2-3; TRBD2 matches at 10 bases. Losses at the gene ends were 5 bases for V and 0 bases for J; bases not matched to a gene: 6. The CDR3 has 16 amino acids. CDR1 and CDR2 (germline): NSHNY, SYGAGN. The CDR3: CASSEDWGPSAETLYF. The CDR3 DNA, read in part, is TGTGCCAGCAGCGAGGACTGGGGGCCTAGTGCAGAA.

This clone was seen only a few times. The germline and genes are mouse ones. This CDR3 is CASSTKGFYNQDTQYF. CDR3 DNA, as far as it was read: TGTGCCAGCAGTACGAAGGGGTTTTATAACCAAGAC. This chain connects TRBV19 to TRBJ2-5, with a possible D match to TRBD1 (5 bases). The read stops 4 residues short of the end of the CDR3; the missing end is completed from the germline J gene. This CDR3 has 16 amino acids. Per germline, CDR1 FNHDT and CDR2 SITEND (reference sequence). With 3 bases removed from V and 0 bases from J, the gap between germline ends came to 14 bases.

A remark on this clone: The gene symbols are mouse symbols. The CDR3 goes on 4 residues after the read ends, and that part is filled in from the germline J gene. J is TRBJ2-1 and V is TRBV19; TRBD2 might be the D (6 bases). This CDR3 comprises 14 residues. The germline CDR1 and CDR2 sequences are FNHDT and SITEND (reference sequence). Trimming took off 2 bases at V and 4 bases at J, with 10 bases between the two ends. The covered CDR3 bases are TGTGCCAGCAGTATTTGGGGGACTTATGCT. Amino acid sequence: CASSIWGTYA. The full CDR3 reads CASSIWGTYAEQFF.

Concerning this clone: Genes and germline are mouse. The CDR3 DNA, read in part, is TGTGCCAGCACAGGGACAATTAACTATGCT. Its translation: CASTGTINYA. The entire CDR3 protein reads CASTGTINYAEQFF. V is TRBV14 and J is TRBJ2-1, with a tentative D call TRBD1 (6 bases). The read halts 4 residues ahead of the CDR3 end, with the missing end drawn from the germline J gene. CDR1 is SGHDT, CDR2 FRDEAV, per germline. This CDR3 is 14 amino acids long. Trimming took 6 bases from V and 0 from J, leaving 10 bases between them.

This clone has just a few counts. Mouse germline and gene names are used. The CDR3 is cut off 4 residues early in the read; its end comes from the germline J gene. This rearrangement joins TRBV1 to TRBJ2-5; 8 bases agree with TRBD1. The CDR3 contains 15 residues. The junction had 6 bases not matched to a gene; V was cut back by 5 bases and J by 2 bases. Germline V gives CDR1 NSQYPW, CDR2 LRSPGD (reference sequence). The CDR3 reads CTCSSGQGGQDTQYF. Partial CDR3 DNA: TGCACCTGCAGTTCCGGACAGGGAGGCCAAGAC.

Details on this clone: Germline and genes: mouse. The read gets to within 4 residues of the CDR3 end, and the germline J gene fills in the rest. V is TRBV1 and J is TRBJ2-7; the match to TRBD2 covers 8 bases. The germline gives CDR1 NSQYPW, CDR2 LRSPGD (reference sequence). CDR3 length equals 15 residues. The part of the CDR3 DNA that was read is TGCACCTGCAGTGCCCCATGGGGGGGTCCTTAT. It codes for CTCSAPWGGPY. The CDR3 in full is CTCSAPWGGPYEQYF.

About this clone itself: The genes are named according to mouse. In the same sample, other DNA sequences code for this CDR3. Partial CDR3 DNA: TGTGCCAGCAGTGAGAGGACAGGGAACCAAGAC. Translation: CASSERTGNQD. The whole CDR3 sequence is CASSERTGNQDTQYF. V usage is TRBV13-3 and J usage is TRBJ2-5; 8 nucleotides match TRBD1. The observed sequence ends 4 residues before the CDR3 terminus, with the missing tail filled in from the germline J gene. Germline-derived CDR1 and CDR2 are NNHDY and SYVADS. The CDR3 extends over 15 amino acids. With 2 bases clipped from V and 0 bases from J, the junction kept 2 bases outside the gene matches.

Remarks on this clone: The gene names here belong to mouse. The read terminates 4 residues before the CDR3 end, so the remaining end is supplied by the germline J gene. V is TRBV29 and J is TRBJ2-2, with 7 bases fitting TRBD1. This CDR3 has 16 amino acids. The V gene end was trimmed by 2 bases and the J gene end by 3 bases; junction bases not matched to a gene: 6. CDR1 is MSHET and CDR2 is SYDVDS in the germline V gene. The CDR3 bases that were read are TGTGCTAGCAGTTTACCCACAGGGGAGGACACCGGG. Translation gives CASSLPTGEDTG. The whole CDR3 protein is CASSLPTGEDTGQLYF. Full variable domain (missing parts from reference TRBV29 and TRBJ2-2): DMKVTQMPRYLIKRMGENVLLECGQDMSHETMYWYRQDPGLGLQLIYISYDVDSNSEGDIPKGYRVSRKKREHFSLILDSAKTNQTSVYFCASSLPTGEDTGQLYFGEGSKLTVL.

In regard to this clone: Gene names follow the mouse nomenclature. The missing CDR3 end, 4 residues past where the read stops, is filled in from the germline J gene. This chain connects TRBV1 to TRBJ2-7; 7 bases fit TRBD1. V shed 0 bases and J 3 bases; nucleotides not matched to a gene: 5. CDR1 is NSQYPW, CDR2 LRSPGD, per germline (reference sequence). The CDR3 is 15 residues long. The CDR3 reads CTCSADHRGVYEQYF. The DNA read from the CDR3 is TGCACCTGCAGTGCAGATCACAGGGGCGTCTAT.

This clone was detected a few times. Mouse names are used for the genes. The CDR3 end is not reached by the read, which stops 4 residues before it; the germline J gene fills it in. The chain joins TRBV13-2 to TRBJ2-1; 8 positions match TRBD2. CDR3 size: 15 residues. From germline, CDR1 is NNHNN and CDR2 SYGAGS (reference sequence). With 3 bases clipped from V and 2 bases from J, the junction kept 4 bases outside the gene matches. The sequenced part of the CDR3 DNA is TGTGCCAGCGGTGCCTGGACTGGGTACTATGCT. It codes for CASGAWTGYYA. The CDR3 as a whole reads CASGAWTGYYAEQFF.

This clone was found a few times. Gene names denote mouse genes. The CDR3 end lies 4 residues beyond the end of the read and is filled in from the germline J gene. The rearrangement joins TRBV1 to TRBJ1-1; 7 nucleotides agree with TRBD1. Germline assignment: CDR1 NSQYPW and CDR2 LRSPGD (reference sequence). V lost 0 bases to trimming and J lost 1 base; unmatched junction nucleotides: 2. The CDR3 extends over 15 amino acids. The CDR3 region is CTCSADRQGNTEVFF. The CDR3 DNA, read in part, is TGCACCTGCAGTGCAGACCGACAGGGAAACACA. Using reference TRBV1 and TRBJ1-1 for the parts outside the CDR3, the full variable domain is VTLLEQNPRWRLVPRGQAVNLRCILKNSQYPWMSWYQQDLQKQLQWLFTLRSPGDKEVKSLPGADYLATRVTDTELRLQVANMSQGRTLYCTCSADRQGNTEVFFGKGTRLTVV.

This clone was counted between two and nine times. Each gene name is a mouse one. The read ends 4 residues before the CDR3 terminus; that terminus is restored from the germline J gene. The chain recombines TRBV13-3 with TRBJ2-1, with 7 bases lining up with TRBD1. Per the germline V gene, CDR1 is NNHDY and CDR2 is SYVADS. This CDR3 has 14 residues. The CDR3 DNA, read in part, is TGTGCCAGCAGGGAGACAGGGAAGGGGGCT. Protein product: CASRETGKGA. The CDR3 as a whole reads CASRETGKGAEQFF.

In its sample, this clone was seen a few times. Gene and germline names: mouse. The read terminates 4 residues before the CDR3 end, so the remaining end is supplied by the germline J gene. This chain links TRBV19 with TRBJ2-7; 7 nucleotides align to TRBD2. The CDR3 length is 15 residues. Unmatched junction bases numbered 7, after V lost 4 bases and J lost 0 bases. The germline V gene has CDR1 FNHDT and CDR2 SITEND (reference sequence). CDR3 DNA (partial): TGTGCCAGCAGTCCCCGACTGGGAAGCTCCTAT. It encodes CASSPRLGSSY. The full CDR3 protein reads CASSPRLGSSYEQYF.

As for this clone: The germline and genes are mouse ones. The observed sequence ends 4 residues before the CDR3 terminus, with the missing tail filled in from the germline J gene. This chain uses TRBV19 with TRBJ2-7, with 11 positions matching TRBD2. The CDR3 totals 14 residues. Trimming removed 6 bases from V and 3 bases from J; junction bases left unmatched: 5. CDR1 and CDR2 from the germline V gene are FNHDT and SITEND (reference sequence). The DNA read from the CDR3 is TGTGCCAGCACACCGGACTGGGGGGACTAT. Its translation is CASTPDWGDY. Given in full, the CDR3 is CASTPDWGDYEQYF.

Regarding this clone: Germline and genes here are mouse. Read coverage stops 4 residues before the CDR3 terminus; the germline J gene supplies the remainder. The chain joins TRBV19 to TRBJ2-7, with unresolved D. Per germline, CDR1 FNHDT and CDR2 SITEND (reference sequence). This CDR3 is built from 14 residues. Trimming left V 4 bases short and J 0 bases short, with 11 bases between. The CDR3 sequence is CASSPTASSYEQYF. The part of the CDR3 DNA that was read is TGTGCCAGCAGTCCTACTGCCAGCTCCTAT.

Comment on this clone: Germline and genes here are mouse. The read falls 4 residues short of the CDR3 end, and the missing part is taken from the germline J gene. V gene TRBV13-1 combines with J gene TRBJ1-1, with TRBD1 matching 7 bases. Germline values: CDR1 NSHNY, CDR2 SYGAGN. The V gene end was trimmed by 0 bases and the J gene end by 2 bases; junction bases not matched to a gene: 4. CDR3 length equals 15 residues. Incomplete CDR3 DNA: TGTGCCAGCAGTGATGGACAGGGAGGCAACACA. It yields the protein CASSDGQGGNT. The whole CDR3 protein is CASSDGQGGNTEVFF.

This clone has only a few counts. Gene names follow the mouse nomenclature. The read is 4 residues too short to cover the CDR3 end, so that end is filled in from the germline J gene. The chain recombines TRBV13-2 with TRBJ2-3, with 7 bases aligning to TRBD2. The CDR3 consists of 16 residues. Germline values: CDR1 NNHNN, CDR2 SYGAGS (reference sequence). Losses at the gene ends were 1 base for V and 0 bases for J; bases not matched to a gene: 5. CDR3: CASGDPGGGSAETLYF. CDR3 bases read: TGTGCCAGCGGTGATCCTGGGGGAGGGAGTGCAGAA.

A few counts support this clone. Each gene name is a mouse one. The CDR3 goes on 4 residues after the read ends, and that part is filled in from the germline J gene. The J gene is TRBJ2-5, the V gene TRBV13-3; 8 nucleotides line up with TRBD1. The CDR3 totals 13 residues. Germline-derived CDR1 and CDR2 are NNHDY and SYVADS. The CDR3 region is CASSNRGLDTQYF. Incomplete CDR3 DNA: TGTGCCAGCAGTAACAGGGGGTTGGAC.

This clone occurred a few times. Gene names follow the mouse nomenclature. The read stops 4 residues short of the end of the CDR3; the missing end is completed from the germline J gene. This sequence joins TRBV29 and TRBJ1-4; 8 positions match TRBD1. The CDR3 consists of 17 residues. Per the germline V gene, CDR1 is MSHET and CDR2 is SYDVDS. With V trimmed by 0 bases and J by 3 bases, 6 bases remained unmatched. The CDR3: CASSLSGQGATNERLFF. The sequenced part of the CDR3 DNA is TGTGCTAGCAGTTTATCCGGTCAGGGGGCGACCAACGAA. The full variable domain, rest sourced from reference TRBV29 and TRBJ1-4, is DMKVTQMPRYLIKRMGENVLLECGQDMSHETMYWYRQDPGLGLQLIYISYDVDSNSEGDIPKGYRVSRKKREHFSLILDSAKTNQTSVYFCASSLSGQGATNERLFFGHGTKLSVL.